This is a list of T cell receptor beta chains from one sample in a study of graft-versus-host responses after intestinal transplantation. TCRdb's copy holds only in-frame clones and misses some; the assay was immunoSEQ multiplex PCR. The sample records about 50,000 clones, around nine tenths being singletons. Their recognized antigens are unknown. The sample was unstimulated CD4+ T cells sorted from spleen or lymph node cells, taken before transplant. The receptors shown here come from a human donor who was the organ donor for an intestinal transplant. Each CDR3 is given with its conserved first and last residue. Each record gives: J gene, V gene, CDR3 protein.

TRBJ2-2,TRBV28,CASSLETGLTGELFF
TRBJ2-5,TRBV5-1,CASSLTGADQETQYF
TRBJ2-2,TRBV4-3,CASSRGLAGSTGELFF
TRBJ2-1,TRBV28,CASSSRTSGRSSYNEQFF
TRBJ2-7,TRBV16,CASSLGTSGTYEQYF
TRBJ1-5,TRBV5-8,CASSFRDQPQHF
TRBJ2-5,TRBV19,CASNADRQETQYF
TRBJ2-1,TRBV29-1,CSVALQVYEQFF
TRBJ2-5,TRBV19,CASSINSEETQYF
TRBJ2-7,TRBV28,CASRSDGTSGVEQYF
TRBJ1-2,TRBV28,CASSSYGYTF
TRBJ1-4,TRBV30,CAWSDLPGTISEKLFF
TRBJ1-1,TRBV5-6,CASSLVSNTEAFF
TRBJ1-6,TRBV7-2,CASSFQGDNSPLHF
TRBJ1-6,TRBV1,CTSSQENRGDNSPLHF
TRBJ1-2,TRBV7-2,CASSLASKSNYGYTF
TRBJ1-1,TRBV29-1,CSAQLGLQNTEAFF
TRBJ2-1,TRBV7-9,CASSLAGAGVGNEQFF
TRBJ2-5,TRBV5-4,CASSRRDFQETQYF
TRBJ2-1,TRBV28,CASTLGGGGQGDEQFF
TRBJ1-2,TRBV28,CASSWTGNDYGYTF
TRBJ2-3,TRBV15,CATSRSASGPLPDTQYF
TRBJ2-4,TRBV5-1,CASSSPGTSGINIQYF
TRBJ2-1,TRBV10-3,CAISGGQGSSGSHNEQFF
TRBJ1-4,TRBV5-1,CASSSRTGGAEKLFF
TRBJ2-3,TRBV7-3,CASSLNPGLAGGPSEADTQYF
TRBJ2-5,TRBV5-1,CASMGGFQETQYF
TRBJ2-2,TRBV7-9,CASSPRQANTGELFF
TRBJ2-1,TRBV23-1,CASSGTGSYNEQFF
TRBJ2-2,TRBV5-1,CASSAIPIAGGTGELFF
TRBJ2-7,TRBV4-1,CASSQDRDRGREQYF
TRBJ2-7,TRBV28,CASRELQGVYEQYF
TRBJ2-5,TRBV7-6,CASSLQARETQYF
TRBJ2-3,TRBV4-1,CASSQDRAGTMDTQYF
TRBJ2-1,TRBV19,CASRRNMGQGFNEQFF
TRBJ1-5,TRBV19,CASSSGGNQPQHF
TRBJ2-5,TRBV7-7,CASSTDRGGETQYF
TRBJ2-6,TRBV19,CASSMGSAILIANVLTF
TRBJ2-3,TRBV28,CASSRERRTDTQYF
TRBJ2-7,TRBV20-1,CSARTPYEQYF
TRBJ2-1,TRBV5-4,CASSPRTGGYNEQFF
TRBJ2-5,TRBV15,CATSRDPLAGVETQYF
TRBJ2-4,TRBV30,CAWSSGAYAKNIQYF
TRBJ2-3,TRBV6-4,CASRGTSGFLTDTQYF
TRBJ2-2,TRBV7-9,CASSLSRGQSTGELFF